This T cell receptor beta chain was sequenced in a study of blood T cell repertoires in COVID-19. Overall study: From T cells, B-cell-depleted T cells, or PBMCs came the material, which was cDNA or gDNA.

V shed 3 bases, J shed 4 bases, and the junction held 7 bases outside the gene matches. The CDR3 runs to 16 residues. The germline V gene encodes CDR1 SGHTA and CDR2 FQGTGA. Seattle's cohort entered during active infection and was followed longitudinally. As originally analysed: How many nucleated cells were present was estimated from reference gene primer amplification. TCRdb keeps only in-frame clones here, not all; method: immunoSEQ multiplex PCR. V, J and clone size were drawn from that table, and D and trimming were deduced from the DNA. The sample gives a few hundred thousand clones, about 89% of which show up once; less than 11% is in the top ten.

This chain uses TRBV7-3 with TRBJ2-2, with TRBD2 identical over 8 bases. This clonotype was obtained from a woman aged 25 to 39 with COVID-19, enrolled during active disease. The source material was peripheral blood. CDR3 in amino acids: CASSLQPGGFTGELFF. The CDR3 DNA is TGTGCCAGCAGCTTGCAACCGGGAGGGTTCACCGGGGAGCTGTTTTTT.